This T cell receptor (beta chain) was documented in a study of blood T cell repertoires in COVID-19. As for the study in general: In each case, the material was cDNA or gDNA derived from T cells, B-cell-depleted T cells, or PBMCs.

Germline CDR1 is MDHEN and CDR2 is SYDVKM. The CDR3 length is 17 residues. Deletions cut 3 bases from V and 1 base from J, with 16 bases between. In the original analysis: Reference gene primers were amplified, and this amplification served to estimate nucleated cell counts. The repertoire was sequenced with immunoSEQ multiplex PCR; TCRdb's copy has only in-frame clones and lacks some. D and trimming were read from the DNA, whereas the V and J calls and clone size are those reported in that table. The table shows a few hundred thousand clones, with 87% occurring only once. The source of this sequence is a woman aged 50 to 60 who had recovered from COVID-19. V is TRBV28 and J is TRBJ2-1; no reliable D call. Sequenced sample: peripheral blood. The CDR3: CASSFPFMYSSYNEQFF. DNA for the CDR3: TGTGCCAGCAGTTTCCCCTTTATGTACTCTTCCTACAATGAGCAGTTCTTC.